This T cell receptor (beta chain) was identified during a study of CD8 T cells in Susac syndrome. An input of about 0.5 to 1 ug of RNA was subjected to reverse transcription using random hexamers. Multiplex PCR with immunoSEQ amplified the TCR beta CDR3 across 54 Vbeta and 13 Jbeta. TCRdb reprocessed the immunoSEQ multiplex PCR reads with MiXCR, giving one entry per CDR3 protein. The sample holds just over 300,000 distinct CDR3 sequences, approximately 90% seen once. The multiple sclerosis controls, all treatment-naive patients, had relapsing-remitting disease that was stable or active. TEMRA cells were FACS-enriched and CD8+ and CD4+ T cells negatively isolated. Trimming left V 6 bases short and J 4 bases short, with 22 bases between. The CDR3 sequence is 17 residues long.

V is TRBV23-1 and J is TRBJ2-1; D perhaps matches TRBD1 (5 bases). TRBV23-1 is an ORF for which the function is uncertain. The sequenced material came from CD4+ T cells from PBMCs. This TCR derives from a human donor with multiple sclerosis. As DNA, the CDR3 is TGCGCCAGCAGCAAACCGAAAGGGTCAGGGTCATACAATGAGCAGTTCTTC. Protein product: CASSKPKGSGSYNEQFF.